The clone carrying this T cell receptor beta chain appeared many times. This sample is part of a study of neurological immune-mediated disorders. 5'RACE with 10-nucleotide random UMIs produced the cDNA. Each CDR3 protein is one row after TCRdb ran MiXCR on the 5' RACE reads. This table has roughly 89,000 distinct CDR3 sequences, 2.6% appearing once. Trimming took 2 bases from V and 0 from J, leaving 5 bases between them. This CDR3 is built from 14 residues. Germline assignment: CDR1 LGHNA and CDR2 YSLEER. This receptor was obtained from a woman aged 25 to 39 with multiple sclerosis. The sequencing sample was made of PBMCs. The V and J genes are TRBV4-3 and TRBJ2-1; tentative D call: TRBD2 (5 bases). DNA of the CDR3: TGCGCCAGCAGCCAAAGCGGCTCCTACAATGAGCAGTTCTTC. Protein sequence: CASSQSGSYNEQFF.